The present entry profiles one TCR beta chain with its context. What it binds is unknown. Purified naive CD4+ T cells were depleted of CD25+ Tregs. Full-length variable regions came from constant-region reverse primers plus semi-nested Nested Universal Primer A PCR. MiXCR, run by TCRdb on the 5' RACE reads, gives a single entry per CDR3 protein. The profile covers roughly 55,000 distinct CDR3 sequences, with approximately 25% appearing a single time and roughly 3.1% taken by the ten largest. V lost 6 bases and J lost 7, with 13 bases in between. CDR3 length equals 13 residues. CDR1 and CDR2 (germline): MNHEY, SVGAGI. Study conclusions and caveats: Tumor memory CD4+ T cell TCR gene usage was found to cluster with blood and lymph node memory CD4+ cells and with lymph node naive CD4+ cells.

The TCR sequence derives from a female donor with breast cancer. The sequencing sample was made of tumor-infiltrating naive CD4+ T cells sorted from the breast tumor. The sample's subset: naive CD4+ T cells, CD4+CD45RA+CD25-. This chain connects TRBV6-5 to TRBJ1-5; D might be TRBD1 (5 bases). The CDR3: CASSWGEGQPQHF. As DNA, the CDR3 is TGTGCCAGCAGCTGGGGGGAGGGACAGCCCCAGCATTTT.